This entry is about one TCR beta chain. The antigen is undetermined. TCRdb re-called the 5' RACE reads through MiXCR, storing one row per CDR3 protein. The data contain roughly 180,000 distinct CDR3 sequences, roughly 11% of them singletons. Trimming removed 4 bases from V and 6 bases from J; junction bases left unmatched: 7. The CDR3 is made up of 14 amino acids. In germline, CDR1 is LGHNA, CDR2 YNFKEQ. This sample stems from a study of T-cell memory formation after mild COVID-19. Points from the study as a whole: Whereas later expanders leaned CD4+, clones contracting day 15 to 85 showed a balanced CD4/CD8 makeup.

Sequenced sample: PBMCs or a T cell subset sorted from them (not recorded which). This clonotype was sampled from a man younger than 35 who had mild COVID-19 (a few samples of this study predate the infection). Cell type and time point are not known. J is TRBJ1-2 and V is TRBV4-2; 8 bases match TRBD1. CDR3 coding DNA: TGTGCCAGCAGCCCACAGGACAGGGAGCATGGCTACACCTTC. It yields the protein CASSPQDREHGYTF.